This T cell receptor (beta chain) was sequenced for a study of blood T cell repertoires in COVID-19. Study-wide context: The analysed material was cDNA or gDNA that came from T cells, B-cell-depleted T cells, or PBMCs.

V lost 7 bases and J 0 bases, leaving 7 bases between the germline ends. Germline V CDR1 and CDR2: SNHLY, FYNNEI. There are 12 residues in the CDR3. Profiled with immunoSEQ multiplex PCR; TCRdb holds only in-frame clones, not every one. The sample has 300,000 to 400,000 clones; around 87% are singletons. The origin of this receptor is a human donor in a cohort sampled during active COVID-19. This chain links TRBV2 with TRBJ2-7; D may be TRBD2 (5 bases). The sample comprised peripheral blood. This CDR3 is CASIRDSYEQYF. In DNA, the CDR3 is TGTGCCAGCATTCGGGACTCCTACGAGCAGTACTTC.